This T cell receptor (beta chain) was observed in a study of response to subunit inactivated influenza vaccine (dated by TCRdb to the late 2010s). Regarding the study in general: To follow how T cells responded to a trivalent subunit inactivated influenza vaccine, the researchers relied on deep quantitative profiling of the T cell receptor repertoire.

Broad study findings and their caveats: The authors proposed that each seasonal influenza vaccination may bring in only a limited number of new T cells.

Comments on this clonotype: Its antigen is not yet known. It has no much larger one-base neighbor in the sample; base qualities were not kept.

Germline trimming: 9 bases from V, 6 bases from J; junction bases outside gene matches: 8. CDR1 and CDR2, per the germline V gene, are SNHLY and FYNNEI. Its CDR3 holds 13 amino acids, cysteine through phenylalanine. Of all the DNA, just the CDR3 is kept, 39 bases in frame from base 1. Library construction relied on RT-PCR. TCRdb shows the sequencer as Illumina HiSeq 2500. TCRdb trimmed public reads at Q25 via fastp, called clones via MiXCR and kept in-frame beta chains. All rows with the same CDR3 protein become a single entry with the most common DNA and genes. This sample has a few hundred thousand distinct CDR3 sequences in its table, and 9.5% to 15% of those were observed once. The ten largest account for approximately 8.3% of the sample.

This clonotype was obtained from a man aged 50 to 60 who received an inactivated influenza vaccine. Donor details come from another sample of the same person, matched by shared clones. The rearrangement combines TRBV2 with TRBJ1-5, with 7 central nucleotides matching TRBD1. The input for sequencing was non-naive T cells sorted from PBMCs, taken 14 days before vaccination. The cell subset or site tag for this specimen amounts to: memory T cell fraction. CDR3 reads: CASHRDSRQPQHF. The DNA sequence is given as TGTGCCAGTCACCGGGACAGTCGTCAGCCCCAGCATTTT.